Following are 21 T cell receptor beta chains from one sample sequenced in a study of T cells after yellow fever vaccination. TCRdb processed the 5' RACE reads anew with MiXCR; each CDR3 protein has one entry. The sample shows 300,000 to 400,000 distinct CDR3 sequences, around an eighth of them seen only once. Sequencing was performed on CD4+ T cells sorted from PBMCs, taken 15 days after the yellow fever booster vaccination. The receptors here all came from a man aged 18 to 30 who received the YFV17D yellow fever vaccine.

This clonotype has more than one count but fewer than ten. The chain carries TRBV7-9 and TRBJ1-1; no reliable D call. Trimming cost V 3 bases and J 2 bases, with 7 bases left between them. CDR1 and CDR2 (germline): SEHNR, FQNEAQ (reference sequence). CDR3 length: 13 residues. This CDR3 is CASSFNTNTEAFF. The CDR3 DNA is TGTGCCAGCAGCTTTAACACAAACACTGAAGCTTTCTTT. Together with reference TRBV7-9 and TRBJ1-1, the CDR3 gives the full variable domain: DTGVSQNPRHKITKRGQNVTFRCDPISEHNRLYWYRQTLGQGPEFLTYFQNEAQLEKSRLLSDRFSAERPKGSFSTLEIQRTEQGDSAMYLCASSFNTNTEAFFGQGTRLTVV.

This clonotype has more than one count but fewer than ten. The DNA of the CDR3 is TGCAGTGCTAGAGGACTAGTCCGCACAGATACGCAGTATTTT. Translating gives CSARGLVRTDTQYF. The chain joins TRBV20-1 to TRBJ2-3; TRBD2 is a possible D gene (6 bases). This CDR3 has 14 residues. The germline gives CDR1 DFQATT, CDR2 SNEGSKA (reference sequence). V lost 1 base, J lost 1 base, and 9 bases lay in between.

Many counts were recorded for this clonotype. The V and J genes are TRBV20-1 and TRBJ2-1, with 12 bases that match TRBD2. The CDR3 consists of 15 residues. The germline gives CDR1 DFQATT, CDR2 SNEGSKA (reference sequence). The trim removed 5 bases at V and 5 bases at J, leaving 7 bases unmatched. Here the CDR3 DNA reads TGCAGTGCTCCTCTAGCGGGGGGGCCCAACAATGAGCAGTTCTTC. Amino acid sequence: CSAPLAGGPNNEQFF.

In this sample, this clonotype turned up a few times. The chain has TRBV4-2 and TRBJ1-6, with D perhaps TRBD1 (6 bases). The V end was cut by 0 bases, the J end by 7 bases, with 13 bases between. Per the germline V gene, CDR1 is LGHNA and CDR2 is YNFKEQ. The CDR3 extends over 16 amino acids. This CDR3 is CASSQDSWTENSPLHF. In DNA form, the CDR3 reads TGTGCCAGCAGCCAAGATAGTTGGACAGAGAATTCACCCCTCCACTTT.

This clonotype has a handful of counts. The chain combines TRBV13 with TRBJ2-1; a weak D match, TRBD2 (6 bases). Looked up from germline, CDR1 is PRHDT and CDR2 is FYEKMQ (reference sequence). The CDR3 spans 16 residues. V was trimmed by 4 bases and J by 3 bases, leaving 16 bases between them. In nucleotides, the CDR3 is TGTGCCAGCAGCTATCTCGGGACTTCCGGCTACAATGAGCAGTTCTTC. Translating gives CASSYLGTSGYNEQFF. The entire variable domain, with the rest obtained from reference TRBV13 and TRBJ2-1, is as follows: AAGVIQSPRHLIKEKRETATLKCYPIPRHDTVYWYQQGPGQDPQFLISFYEKMQSDKGSIPDRFSAQQFSDYHSELNMSSLELGDSALYFCASSYLGTSGYNEQFFGPGTRLTVL.

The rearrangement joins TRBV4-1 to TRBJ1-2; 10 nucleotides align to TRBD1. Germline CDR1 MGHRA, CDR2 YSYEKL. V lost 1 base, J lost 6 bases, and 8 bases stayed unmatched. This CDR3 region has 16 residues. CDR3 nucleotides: TGCGCCAGCAGCCAAGCAACCAGACAGGGGGCAGATGGCTACACCTTC. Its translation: CASSQATRQGADGYTF.

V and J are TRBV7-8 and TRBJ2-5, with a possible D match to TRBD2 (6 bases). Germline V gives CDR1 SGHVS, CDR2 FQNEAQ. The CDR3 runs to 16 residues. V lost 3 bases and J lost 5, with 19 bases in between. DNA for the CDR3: TGTGCCAGCAGCTTTGGTGGGGGGATGGGCTTGGAGACCCAGTACTTC. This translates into CASSFGGGMGLETQYF.

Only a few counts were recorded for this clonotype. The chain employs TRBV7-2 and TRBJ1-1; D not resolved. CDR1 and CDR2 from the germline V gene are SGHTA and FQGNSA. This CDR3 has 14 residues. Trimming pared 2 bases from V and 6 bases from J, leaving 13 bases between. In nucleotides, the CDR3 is TGTGCCAGCAGCTTACGACTTTTGGGCGCTGAAGCTTTCTTT. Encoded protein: CASSLRLLGAEAFF. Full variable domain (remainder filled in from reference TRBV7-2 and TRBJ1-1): GAGVSQSPSNKVTEKGKDVELRCDPISGHTALYWYRQSLGQGLEFLIYFQGNSAPDKSGLPSDRFSAERTGGSVSTLTIQRTQQEDSAVYLCASSLRLLGAEAFFGQGTRLTVV.

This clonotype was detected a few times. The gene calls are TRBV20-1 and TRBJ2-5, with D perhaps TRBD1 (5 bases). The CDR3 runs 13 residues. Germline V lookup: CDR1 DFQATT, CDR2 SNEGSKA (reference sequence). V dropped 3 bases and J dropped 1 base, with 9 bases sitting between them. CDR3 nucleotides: TGCAGTGCTAGTCGTAGGGGCCAAGAGACCCAGTACTTC. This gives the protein CSASRRGQETQYF.

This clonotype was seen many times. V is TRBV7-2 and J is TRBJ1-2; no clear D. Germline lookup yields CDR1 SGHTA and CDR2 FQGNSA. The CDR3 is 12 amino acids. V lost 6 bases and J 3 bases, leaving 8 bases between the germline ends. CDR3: CASSFSDYGYTF. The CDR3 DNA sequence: TGTGCCAGCAGTTTCTCCGACTATGGCTACACCTTC.

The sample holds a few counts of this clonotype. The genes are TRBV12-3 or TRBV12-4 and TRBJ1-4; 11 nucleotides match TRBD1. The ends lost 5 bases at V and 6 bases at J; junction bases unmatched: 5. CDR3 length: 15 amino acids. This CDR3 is CASSPGTGGYEKLFF. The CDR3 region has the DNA TGTGCCAGCAGTCCGGGGACAGGGGGATATGAAAAACTGTTTTTT.

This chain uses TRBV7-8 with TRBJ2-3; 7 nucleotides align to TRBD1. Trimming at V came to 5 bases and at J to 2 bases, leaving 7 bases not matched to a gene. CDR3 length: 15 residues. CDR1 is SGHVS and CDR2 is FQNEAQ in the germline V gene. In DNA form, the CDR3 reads TGTGCCAGCAGCCCAAGGGGGCGTTCCACAGATACGCAGTATTTT. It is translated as CASSPRGRSTDTQYF.

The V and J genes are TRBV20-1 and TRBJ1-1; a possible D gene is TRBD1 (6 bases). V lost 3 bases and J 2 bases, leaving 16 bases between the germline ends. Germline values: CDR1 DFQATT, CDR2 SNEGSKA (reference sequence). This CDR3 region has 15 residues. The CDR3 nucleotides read TGCAGTGCTAGCGGGTCCCACGGGGGCAACACTGAAGCTTTCTTT. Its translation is CSASGSHGGNTEAFF.

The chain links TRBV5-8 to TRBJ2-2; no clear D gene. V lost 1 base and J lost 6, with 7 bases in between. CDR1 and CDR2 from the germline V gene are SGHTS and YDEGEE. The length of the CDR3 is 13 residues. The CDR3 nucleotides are TGTGCCAGCAGCTTGATCCGGGCCGGGGAGCTGTTTTTT. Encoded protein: CASSLIRAGELFF.

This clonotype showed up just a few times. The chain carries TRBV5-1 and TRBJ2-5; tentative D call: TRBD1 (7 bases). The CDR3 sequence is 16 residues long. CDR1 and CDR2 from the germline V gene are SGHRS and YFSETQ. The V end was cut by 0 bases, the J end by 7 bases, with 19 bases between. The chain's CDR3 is CASSLGTGQGAGTQYF. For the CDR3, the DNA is TGCGCCAGCAGCTTGGGGACAGGCCAAGGAGCGGGGACCCAGTACTTC.

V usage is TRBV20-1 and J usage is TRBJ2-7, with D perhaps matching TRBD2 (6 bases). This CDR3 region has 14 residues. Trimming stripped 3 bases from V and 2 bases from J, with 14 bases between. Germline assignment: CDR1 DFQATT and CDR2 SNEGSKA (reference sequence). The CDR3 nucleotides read TGCAGTGCTAGGGACTACACAAAAACCTACGAGCAGTACTTC. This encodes CSARDYTKTYEQYF.

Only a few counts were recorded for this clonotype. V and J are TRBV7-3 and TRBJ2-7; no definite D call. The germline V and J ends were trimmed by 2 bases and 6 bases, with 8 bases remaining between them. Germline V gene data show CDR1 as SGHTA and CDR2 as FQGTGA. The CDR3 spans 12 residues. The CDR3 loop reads CASSLQRVEQYF. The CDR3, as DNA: TGTGCCAGCAGCTTACAGCGTGTCGAGCAGTACTTC.

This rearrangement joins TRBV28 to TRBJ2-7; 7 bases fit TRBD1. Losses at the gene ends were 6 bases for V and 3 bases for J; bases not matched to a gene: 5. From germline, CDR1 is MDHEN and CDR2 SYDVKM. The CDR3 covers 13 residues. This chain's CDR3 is CASRRQGFYEQYV. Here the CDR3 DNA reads TGTGCCAGCAGGAGACAGGGTTTCTACGAGCAGTACGTC.

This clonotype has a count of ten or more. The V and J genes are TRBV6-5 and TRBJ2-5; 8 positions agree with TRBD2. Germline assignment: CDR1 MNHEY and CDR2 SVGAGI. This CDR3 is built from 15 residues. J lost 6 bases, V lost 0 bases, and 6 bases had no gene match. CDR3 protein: CASSYSGRGDKTQYF. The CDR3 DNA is TGTGCCAGCAGTTACTCGGGGCGGGGGGACAAGACCCAGTACTTC.

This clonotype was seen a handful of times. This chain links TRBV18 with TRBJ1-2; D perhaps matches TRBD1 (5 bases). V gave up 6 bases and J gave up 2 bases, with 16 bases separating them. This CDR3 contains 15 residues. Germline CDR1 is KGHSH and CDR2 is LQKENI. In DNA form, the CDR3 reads TGTGCCAGCTCGCCCTCGGGGGAGAGGAACTATGGCTACACCTTC. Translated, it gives CASSPSGERNYGYTF.

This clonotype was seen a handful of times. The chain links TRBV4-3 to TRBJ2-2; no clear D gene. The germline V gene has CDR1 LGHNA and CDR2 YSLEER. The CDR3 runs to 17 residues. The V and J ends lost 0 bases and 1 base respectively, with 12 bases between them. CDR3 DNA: TGCGCCAGCAGCCAAGAATTGGGCGCAGGGAACACCGGGGAGCTGTTTTTT. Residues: CASSQELGAGNTGELFF.